This T cell receptor (beta chain) came from a study of OX40 agonist ivuxolimab in advanced cancers. Study summary: All patients had ivuxolimab intravenously every 2 weeks at 0.01 to 10 mg/kg. Dose-escalation patients had hepatocellular carcinoma, melanoma, renal cell or head and neck cancer.

This clone was seen a few times. Its target is not known. At cycle 4 day 1, cycle 7 day 1, and baseline, blood was sampled. The CDR3 loop spans 14 amino acids. Losses at the gene ends were 5 bases for V and 8 bases for J; bases not matched to a gene: 3. The germline V gene encodes CDR1 LNHDA and CDR2 SQIVND (reference sequence). Whole-study results and caveats: Within 6 weeks, CD4+ and CD8+ blood T cells expanded clonally at 0.1 to 3.0 mg/kg.

Only in-frame clones appear in the TCRdb table, and some are missing; sequencing was by immunoSEQ multiplex PCR. This table holds over 95,000 clones, roughly 83% found once. The receptor was isolated from an adult with an advanced solid tumor such as melanoma, head and neck, liver or kidney cancer. This specimen consisted of CD4+ or CD8+ T cells sorted from blood, obtained in a trial of the OX40 agonist ivuxolimab. This chain uses TRBV19 with TRBJ1-6; 10 bases match TRBD1. Written as DNA, the CDR3 is TGTGCCAGTAGTTTAGGGACAGGGGATTCACCCCTCCACTTT. It specifies CASSLGTGDSPLHF. Supplemented by reference TRBV19 and TRBJ1-6, the full variable domain reads DGGITQSPKYLFRKEGQNVTLSCEQNLNHDAMYWYRQDPGQGLRLIYYSQIVNDFQKGDIAEGYSVSREKKESFPLTVTSAQKNPTAFYLCASSLGTGDSPLHFGNGTRLTVT.